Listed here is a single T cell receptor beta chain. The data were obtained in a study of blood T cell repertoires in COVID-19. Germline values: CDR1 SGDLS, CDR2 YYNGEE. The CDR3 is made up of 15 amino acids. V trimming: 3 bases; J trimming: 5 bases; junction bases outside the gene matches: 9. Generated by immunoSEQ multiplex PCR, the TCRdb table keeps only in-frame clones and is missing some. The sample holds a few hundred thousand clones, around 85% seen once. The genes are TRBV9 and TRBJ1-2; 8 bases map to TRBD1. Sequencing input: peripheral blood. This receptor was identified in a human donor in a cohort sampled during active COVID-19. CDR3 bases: TGTGCCAGCAGCGCTCACTTGGACAGGGATTATGGCTACACCTTC. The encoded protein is CASSAHLDRDYGYTF.